This note documents a single TCR beta chain sequence. The table came from immunoSEQ multiplex PCR; TCRdb's copy has only in-frame clones and leaves some out. The sample lists about 40,000 clones, 80% to 95% occurring once. The data originate from a study of T cell changes during pregnancy in multiple sclerosis. Looked up from germline, CDR1 is ENHRY and CDR2 is SYGVKD. The CDR3 is 14 amino acids. V was clipped by 11 bases and J by 5 bases; unmatched bases: 15. This chain connects TRBV10-3 to TRBJ2-7, with 7 bases fitting TRBD1. This TCR was sampled from a female donor in good health, enrolled as a control in a pregnancy study. The specimen was CD4+ T cells from peripheral blood mononuclear cells, collected in the second trimester of pregnancy. The CDR3 sequence: CAVQSPGQRNEQYF. The CDR3 nucleotides read TGTGCCGTACAATCCCCGGGACAGCGAAACGAGCAGTACTTC.